The 23 T cell receptor beta chains below all came from one sample that was sequenced in a study of blood T cell repertoires in COVID-19. This table comes from immunoSEQ multiplex PCR, and its TCRdb copy is limited to in-frame clones, with some not included. The data hold 250,000 or so clones, with approximately 88% observed a single time. The sequenced material came from PBMCs or T cells enriched from blood (not recorded which). The receptor set was obtained from a woman aged 40 to 50 who had been exposed to COVID-19.

The V and J genes are TRBV16 and TRBJ2-4; D is undetermined. CDR1 and CDR2 (germline): KGHSY, FQNENV. The CDR3 covers 11 residues. V dropped 4 bases and J dropped 6 bases, with 4 bases sitting between them. The CDR3 here is CASSPGNIQYF. The CDR3 bases are TGTGCCAGCAGCCCCGGAAACATTCAGTACTTC.

The rearrangement links TRBV7-8 to TRBJ1-4, with a weak D call TRBD1 (6 bases). Trimming shortened V by 5 bases and J by 3 bases, and 22 bases separated the two germline ends. CDR1 SGHVS and CDR2 FQNEAQ come from the germline V gene. The CDR3 has 18 amino acids. CDR3 region: CASSIRGQMEVANEKLFF. In nucleotides, the CDR3 is TGTGCCAGCAGCATCAGAGGACAGATGGAGGTCGCTAATGAAAAACTGTTTTTT. Variable domain in full (rest from reference TRBV7-8 and TRBJ1-4): GAGVSQSPRYKVAKRGQDVALRCDPISGHVSLFWYQQALGQGPEFLTYFQNEAQLDKSGLPSDRFFAERPEGSVSTLKIQRTQQEDSAVYLCASSIRGQMEVANEKLFFGSGTQLSVL.

The chain couples TRBV5-1 to TRBJ2-1; possible D gene TRBD2, 5 bases. The V end was cut by 0 bases, the J end by 5 bases, with 12 bases between. The CDR3 runs to 15 residues. Looked up from germline, CDR1 is SGHRS and CDR2 is YFSETQ. The CDR3 loop reads CASSLVLSGNNEQFF. The CDR3 region has the DNA TGCGCCAGCAGCTTGGTACTGTCGGGGAACAATGAGCAGTTCTTC.

This chain joins TRBV7-8 and TRBJ2-7; D is ambiguous. The CDR3 consists of 12 residues. V lost 2 bases, J lost 7 bases, and 9 bases lay in between. Germline V gene sequence: CDR1 SGHVS, CDR2 FQNEAQ. CDR3: CASSLMQAEQYF. As DNA, the CDR3 is TGTGCCAGCAGCTTAATGCAGGCGGAGCAGTACTTC. Using reference TRBV7-8 and TRBJ2-7 for the parts outside the CDR3, the full variable domain is GAGVSQSPRYKVAKRGQDVALRCDPISGHVSLFWYQQALGQGPEFLTYFQNEAQLDKSGLPSDRFFAERPEGSVSTLKIQRTQQEDSAVYLCASSLMQAEQYFGPGTRLTVT.

The chain joins TRBV4-2 to TRBJ1-1; 8 nucleotides align to TRBD1. Germline CDR1 LGHNA, CDR2 YNFKEQ. CDR3 length equals 15 residues. J was trimmed by 3 bases and V by 10 bases; bases with no gene match: 13. Here the CDR3 DNA reads TGTGCCACCAAAAATTCGGACAGGGAAGACACTGAAGCTTTCTTT. It translates to CATKNSDREDTEAFF.

The chain combines TRBV7-8 with TRBJ2-1, with 8 bases identical to TRBD2. The CDR3 totals 15 residues. The V segment lost 3 bases and the J segment 4 bases; nucleotides outside the gene matches: 5. Germline V gene data show CDR1 as SGHVS and CDR2 as FQNEAQ. The CDR3 nucleotides read TGTGCCAGCAGCTTCGGACGGGGGGGGTACAATGAGCAGTTCTTC. Residues: CASSFGRGGYNEQFF.

The chain has TRBV28 and TRBJ1-6; D gene unclear. CDR1 and CDR2 from the germline V gene are MDHEN and SYDVKM. Trimming pared 4 bases from V and 10 bases from J, leaving 11 bases between. The CDR3 is 13 amino acids. The CDR3 sequence is CASSSGLYSPLHF. The CDR3 region has the DNA TGTGCCAGCAGTTCCGGTCTTTACTCACCCCTCCACTTT.

CDR3 amino acids: CASSLSSGTVSEAFF. DNA for the CDR3: TGTGCCAGCAGTTTATCTTCCGGGACAGTCTCTGAAGCTTTCTTT. The chain employs TRBV27 and TRBJ1-1; 7 nucleotides agree with TRBD1. V shed 0 bases, J shed 6 bases, and the junction held 7 bases outside the gene matches. The CDR3 runs to 15 residues. CDR1 is MNHEY and CDR2 is SMNVEV in the germline V gene (reference sequence).

The genes are TRBV29-1 and TRBJ2-7; TRBD1 matches 9 bases. The length of the CDR3 is 15 residues. The ends lost 7 bases at V and 4 bases at J; junction bases unmatched: 14. Germline V gene sequence: CDR1 SQVTM, CDR2 ANQGSEA. For the CDR3, the DNA is TGCAGCGGATGGACTTGGGGACAGGGAAGGTACGAGCAGTACGTC. Translating gives CSGWTWGQGRYEQYV.

The V gene is TRBV29-1, the J gene TRBJ1-1; D is unresolved. CDR1 is SQVTM and CDR2 is ANQGSEA in the germline V gene. The length of the CDR3 is 11 residues. The CDR3 is CSDGGSTEAFF. CDR3 sequence (DNA): TGCAGTGATGGAGGTTCCACTGAAGCTTTCTTT.

J is TRBJ2-2 and V is TRBV7-2, with 7 bases that match TRBD1. CDR3 length: 15 amino acids. J gave up 3 bases and V 5 bases, and 6 bases lay outside the gene matches. The V gene's germline CDR1 is SGHTA and CDR2 FQGNSA. The CDR3 bases are TGTGCCAGCAGCCTAGAGGGGGCTGACACCGGGGAGCTGTTTTTT. The encoded protein is CASSLEGADTGELFF.

This sequence joins TRBV30 and TRBJ2-1; D call uncertain. V was shortened by 2 bases and J by 4 bases, with 12 bases between the two germline ends. The length of the CDR3 is 14 residues. Per germline, CDR1 GTSNPN and CDR2 SVGIG (reference sequence). CDR3 protein: CAWSPGYPYNEQFF. In DNA form, the CDR3 reads TGTGCCTGGAGTCCAGGCTATCCATACAATGAGCAGTTCTTC.

The chain uses TRBV28 and TRBJ2-5; 7 bases are a match to TRBD2. Germline V gene data show CDR1 as MDHEN and CDR2 as SYDVKM. This CDR3 is built from 15 residues. Trimming took 5 bases from V and 2 from J; bases not matched to a gene: 8. The CDR3: CASSILWGGQETQYF. In DNA, the CDR3 is TGTGCCAGCAGTATATTATGGGGGGGACAAGAGACCCAGTACTTC.

This clone occurred once. The V call is TRBV4-2, the J call TRBJ2-4, with 11 positions matching TRBD2. Germline assignment: CDR1 LGHNA and CDR2 YNFKEQ. The CDR3 runs to 15 residues. The V gene end was trimmed by 2 bases and the J gene end by 5 bases; junction bases not matched to a gene: 2. As DNA, the CDR3 is TGTGCCAGCAGCCAACGGACTAGCGGGCAAAACATTCAGTACTTC. It codes for CASSQRTSGQNIQYF.

This clone has a single count. This chain connects TRBV7-2 to TRBJ1-6; 12 bases map to TRBD1. CDR1 is SGHTA and CDR2 is FQGNSA in the germline V gene. The trim removed 5 bases at V and 10 bases at J, leaving 3 bases unmatched. The CDR3 runs to 14 residues. CDR3 sequence: CASSPGTGGSPLHF. The CDR3 DNA reads TGTGCCAGCAGCCCAGGGACAGGGGGCTCACCCCTCCACTTT.

CDR3 DNA sequence: TGTGCCAGCAGTGAATTTGCAGGGGTGAACACTGAAGCTTTCTTT. It encodes CASSEFAGVNTEAFF. The V and J genes are TRBV25-1 and TRBJ1-1; tentatively, D is TRBD1 (6 bases). Between the trimmed V and J ends, which lost 1 base and 0 bases, there was a span of 9 bases. The CDR3 is 15 amino acids. Germline lookup yields CDR1 MGHDK and CDR2 SYGVNS.

The V and J genes are TRBV6-5 and TRBJ1-6; D is perhaps TRBD1 (6 bases). Trimming took off 2 bases at V and 6 bases at J, with 14 bases between the two ends. CDR3 size: 16 residues. Germline CDR1 reads MNHEY; CDR2 reads SVGAGI. The CDR3 region has the DNA TGTGCCAGCAGTTACGAGTCAGGGGCTAGTAATTCACCCCTCCACTTT. This encodes CASSYESGASNSPLHF.

The genes are TRBV5-5 and TRBJ1-2; TRBD1 aligns across 10 bases. The CDR3 has 14 amino acids. The germline V gene encodes CDR1 SGHKS and CDR2 YYEKEE (reference sequence). The V segment lost 6 bases and the J segment 3 bases; nucleotides outside the gene matches: 5. CDR3 amino acids: CASTWTGGDYGYTF. Here the CDR3 DNA reads TGTGCCAGCACCTGGACAGGGGGAGACTATGGCTACACCTTC.

The J gene is TRBJ2-3, the V gene TRBV24-1, with 8 nucleotides matching TRBD2. CDR1 KGHDR and CDR2 SFDVKD come from the germline V gene. This CDR3 contains 16 residues. V lost 1 base, J lost 2 bases, and 4 bases stayed unmatched. For the CDR3, the DNA is TGTGCCACCAGTGATTTCACTAGCGGAACCACAGATACGCAGTATTTT. Protein product: CATSDFTSGTTDTQYF.

This clone was seen just once. The chain combines TRBV25-1 with TRBJ2-7; TRBD1 agrees at 7 bases. CDR3 length equals 14 residues. With V trimmed by 2 bases and J by 2 bases, 3 bases remained unmatched. Germline V gene data show CDR1 as MGHDK and CDR2 as SYGVNS. CDR3 in amino acids: CASSEGDSTYEQYV. The CDR3 coding sequence is TGTGCCAGCAGTGAAGGGGACAGCACCTACGAGCAGTACGTC.

The CDR3 sequence: CASSSTGGVNTEAFF. The CDR3 DNA reads TGTGCCAGCAGCTCCACAGGGGGTGTGAACACTGAAGCTTTCTTT. This sequence joins TRBV28 and TRBJ1-1; 8 bases fit TRBD1. Germline trimming cut 6 bases from V and 0 bases from J; bases unmatched to any gene: 6. This CDR3 has 15 amino acids. Germline values: CDR1 MDHEN, CDR2 SYDVKM. Full variable domain (missing parts from reference TRBV28 and TRBJ1-1): DVKVTQSSRYLVKRTGEKVFLECVQDMDHENMFWYRQDPGLGLRLIYFSYDVKMKEKGDIPEGYSVSREKKERFSLILESASTNQTSMYLCASSSTGGVNTEAFFGQGTRLTVV.

The rearrangement uses TRBV11-2 and TRBJ2-3, with TRBD2 matching 7 bases. J was trimmed by 5 bases and V by 3 bases; bases with no gene match: 5. Germline CDR1 SGHAT, CDR2 FQNNGV. The CDR3 is made up of 14 amino acids. The CDR3 reads CASSLSSSGDTQYF. CDR3 DNA: TGTGCCAGCAGCTTGTCGTCTAGCGGAGATACGCAGTATTTT. Supplemented by reference TRBV11-2 and TRBJ2-3, the full variable domain reads EAGVAQSPRYKIIEKRQSVAFWCNPISGHATLYWYQQILGQGPKLLIQFQNNGVVDDSQLPKDRFSAERLKGVDSTLKIQPAKLEDSAVYLCASSLSSSGDTQYFGPGTRLTVL.

The J gene is TRBJ2-1, the V gene TRBV5-1; 7 bases line up with TRBD1. The germline V gene has CDR1 SGHRS and CDR2 YFSETQ. CDR3 length equals 14 residues. J was trimmed by 7 bases and V by 1 base; bases with no gene match: 5. CDR3 in DNA: TGCGCCAGCAGCTTGTTGACAGGGCGGAATGAGCAGTTCTTC. It encodes CASSLLTGRNEQFF.